A single TCR beta chain is shown here with its context. The record originates from a study of OX40 agonist ivuxolimab in advanced cancers. The V and J ends lost 4 bases and 10 bases respectively, with 13 bases between them. The CDR3 extends over 12 amino acids. Per the germline V gene, CDR1 is SGHNT and CDR2 is YENEEA. Sequenced by immunoSEQ multiplex PCR; TCRdb stores in-frame clones only, minus some. Among about 45,000 clones listed, approximately 86% were seen once. The chain uses TRBV11-3 and TRBJ1-1; a possible D gene is TRBD1 (5 bases). This clonotype was obtained from an adult with an advanced solid tumor such as melanoma, head and neck, liver or kidney cancer. The starting material was CD4+ or CD8+ T cells sorted from blood, obtained in a trial of the OX40 agonist ivuxolimab. DNA for the CDR3: TGTGCCAGCAGCTCCCGGGCCCAGGGAGCTTTCTTT. This encodes CASSSRAQGAFF.